This T cell receptor (beta chain) comes out of a study of CXCR3-negative and CXCR3-positive naive CD8 T cells. The libraries of TRB cDNA were constructed through 5' RACE using UMI labels. Reprocessing the 5' RACE reads, TCRdb reports a single entry for every CDR3 protein and omits DNA. The sample features 50,000 to 75,000 distinct CDR3 sequences, with approximately 0.42% in its top ten. The receptor was isolated from a human donor in good health. Some clones in this sample may be carry-over from other donors' samples. The sequenced material came from naive CXCR3- CD8+ T cells from blood. Subset here: CD45RO-CCR7+CD27+CD95- naive CD8+ T cells lacking CXCR3 (TNR3-).

The CDR3 spells CASSQIVSGTDTQYF. V is TRBV28 and J is TRBJ2-3; TCRdb selects TRBD2, and the lack of DNA leaves this call unchecked. The CDR3 is 15 residues long. In germline, CDR1 is MDHEN, CDR2 SYDVKM.